This is a list of T cell receptor beta chains from one sample in a study of blood T cell repertoires in COVID-19. Generated by immunoSEQ multiplex PCR, the TCRdb table keeps only in-frame clones and is missing some. Seen here are about 270,000 clones, more than 80% observed once, and the top ten hold less than 2.5%. Sequenced: PBMCs or T cells enriched from blood (not recorded which). The source of these receptors is a woman aged 18-29 years who had recovered from COVID-19. The CDR3 runs from the conserved cysteine through the conserved F or W. A D gene is named only where the DNA matches it firmly. Size is stated for part of the rows, as once, few or many counts, or as a class when the clone is expanded.

-	TRBJ2-7	-	TRBV6-2/TRBV6-3	TGTGCCAGCAGTTACCCCGGGACTTCCTACGAGCAGTACTTC	CASSYPGTSYEQYF
-	TRBJ1-1	-	TRBV5-6	TGTGCCAGCAGCTTGGGTCAAAACATGAACACTGAAGCTTTCTTT	CASSLGQNMNTEAFF
few	TRBJ2-6	TRBD2	TRBV19	TGTGCCAGTAGGGGACTAGCGGGGGCCTCAGGGGCCAACGTCCTGACTTTC	CASRGLAGASGANVLTF
-	TRBJ2-3	-	TRBV3-1/TRBV3-2	TGTGCCAGCAGCCAAGAGTCCAGCGGCCCTAGCACAGATACGCAGTATTTT	CASSQESSGPSTDTQYF
few	TRBJ2-2	TRBD1	TRBV5-5	TGTGCCAGCAGTTCAACTGCCGGGACAGCCACCGGGGAGCTGTTTTTT	CASSSTAGTATGELFF
-	TRBJ2-3	TRBD2	TRBV23-1	TGCGCCAGCGGGACATACAGTAGCGGGGGCGGCACAGATACGCAGTATTTT	CASGTYSSGGGTDTQYF
-	TRBJ2-3	TRBD2	TRBV4-2	TGTGCCAGCAGCCAAGAATCAGCGGGGGGGACAGATACGCAGTATTTT	CASSQESAGGTDTQYF
-	TRBJ2-3	TRBD2	TRBV9	TGTGCCAGCAGCGTCGGGACTACTTTCACAGATACGCAGTATTTT	CASSVGTTFTDTQYF
-	TRBJ2-6	-	TRBV4-1	TGCGCCAGCAGCCGATCCCTGACAGGGAGGAAGGCTGGGGCCAACGTCCTGACTTTC	CASSRSLTGRKAGANVLTF
few	TRBJ2-2	-	TRBV2	TGTGCCAGCAGTTCCCAGGAGAACACCGGGGAGCTGTTTTTT	CASSSQENTGELFF
-	TRBJ1-5	TRBD1	TRBV2	TGTGCCAGCAGTCTAGACCGGGACAGGGGGGATTATAGCAATCAGCCCCAGCATTTT	CASSLDRDRGDYSNQPQHF
-	TRBJ1-5	TRBD1	TRBV5-8	TGTGCCAGCAGCTTTTTTGCTACAGGGGTCGGCAATCAGCCCCAGCATTTT	CASSFFATGVGNQPQHF
-	TRBJ1-3	TRBD1	TRBV5-1	TGCGCCAGCAGCTTGGGGACAGGGGTTGGAAACACCATATATTTT	CASSLGTGVGNTIYF
-	TRBJ2-7	-	TRBV19	TGTGCCAGTAGTATGTCAGGGGAAACCTACGAGCAGTACTTC	CASSMSGETYEQYF
-	TRBJ2-3	-	TRBV5-1	TGCGCCAGCAGCTTGGTTGGGGGGGCCGATACGCAGTATTTT	CASSLVGGADTQYF
once	TRBJ2-7	-	TRBV29-1	TGCAGCGTTGAAGATCCCAGCTCCTACGAGCAGTACTTC	CSVEDPSSYEQYF
-	TRBJ1-2	-	TRBV10-3	TGTGCCATCAGTGAGGAGGGAAACTATGGCTACACCTTC	CAISEEGNYGYTF
-	TRBJ2-2	TRBD1	TRBV10-3	TGTGCCATCAGGGTTCGGACAGGGGAGTCCACCGGGGAGCTGTTTTTT	CAIRVRTGESTGELFF